The T cell receptor (beta chain) under discussion was sequenced for a study of shared clonotypes between healthy human individuals. Study-wide findings and caveats: Some naive CD4 clonotypes, roughly 4.5%, turned up in common across several donors.

Naive-designated CD8 cells lacked CD45RO, were positively enriched for CCR7, and omitted terminally differentiated effector memory CD45RA+ cells. In replicate PCRs of sorted subsets, about 190 ng DNA, 29,000 or so T cell genomes, was used. Clones were sequenced by immunoSEQ multiplex PCR, and TCRdb holds only the in-frame ones, with some missing. This repertoire shows over 2 million clones, just under 95% found once; its top ten account for 0.85% to 1.3%. As regards this clone: Antigen: not known.

CDR1 and CDR2 from the germline V gene are MNHEY and SVGAGI. CDR3 length: 15 residues. The V and J ends lost 2 bases and 1 base, in that order; junction bases with no gene match: 2. This TCR came from a young man in good health. The sample taken for sequencing was naive CD8+ T cells sorted from blood. This chain joins TRBV6-5 and TRBJ2-7, with 10 nucleotides matching TRBD1. The CDR3 reads CASSYRGQGSYEQYF. CDR3 sequence (DNA): TGTGCCAGCAGTTACAGGGGACAGGGGTCCTACGAGCAGTACTTC.